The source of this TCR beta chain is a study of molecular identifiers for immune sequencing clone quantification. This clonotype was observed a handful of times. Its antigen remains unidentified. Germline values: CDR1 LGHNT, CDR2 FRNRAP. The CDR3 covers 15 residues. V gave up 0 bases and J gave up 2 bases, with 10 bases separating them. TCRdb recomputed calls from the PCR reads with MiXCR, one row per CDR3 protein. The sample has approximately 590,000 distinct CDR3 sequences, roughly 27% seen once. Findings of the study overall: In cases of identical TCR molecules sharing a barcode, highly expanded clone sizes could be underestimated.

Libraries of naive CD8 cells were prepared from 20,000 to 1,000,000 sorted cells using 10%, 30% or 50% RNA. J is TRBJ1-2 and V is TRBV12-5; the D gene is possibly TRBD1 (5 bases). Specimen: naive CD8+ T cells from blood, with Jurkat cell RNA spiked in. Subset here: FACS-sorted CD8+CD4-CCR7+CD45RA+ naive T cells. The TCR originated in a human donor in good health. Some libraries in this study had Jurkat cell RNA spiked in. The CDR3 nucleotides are TGTGCTAGTGGTTTGGTCCAGGGATTAAACTATGGCTACACCTTC. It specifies CASGLVQGLNYGYTF.